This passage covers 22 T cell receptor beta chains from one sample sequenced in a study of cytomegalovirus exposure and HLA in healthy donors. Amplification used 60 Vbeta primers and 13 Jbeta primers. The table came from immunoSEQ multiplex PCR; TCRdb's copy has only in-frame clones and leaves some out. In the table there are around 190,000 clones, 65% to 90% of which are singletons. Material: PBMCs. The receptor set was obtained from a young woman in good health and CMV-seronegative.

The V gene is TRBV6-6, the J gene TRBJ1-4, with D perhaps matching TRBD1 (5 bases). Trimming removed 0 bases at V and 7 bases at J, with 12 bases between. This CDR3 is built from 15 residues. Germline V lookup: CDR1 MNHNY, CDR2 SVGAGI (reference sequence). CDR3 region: CASSYSGQGGEKLFF. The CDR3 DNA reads TGTGCCAGCAGTTACTCGGGGCAGGGTGGTGAAAAACTGTTTTTT.

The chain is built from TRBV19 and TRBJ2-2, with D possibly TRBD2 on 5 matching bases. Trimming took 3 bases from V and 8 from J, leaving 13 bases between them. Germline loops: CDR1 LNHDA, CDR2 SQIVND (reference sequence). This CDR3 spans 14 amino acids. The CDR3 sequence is CASSMGAEEGELFF. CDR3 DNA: TGTGCCAGTAGTATGGGCGCGGAGGAAGGGGAGCTGTTTTTT.

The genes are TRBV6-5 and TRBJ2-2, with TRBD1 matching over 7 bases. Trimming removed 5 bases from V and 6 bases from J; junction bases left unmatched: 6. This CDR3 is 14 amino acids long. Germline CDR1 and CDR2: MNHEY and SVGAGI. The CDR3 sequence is CASSRDRAPGELFF. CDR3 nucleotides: TGTGCCAGCAGTCGTGACAGGGCGCCCGGGGAGCTGTTTTTT.

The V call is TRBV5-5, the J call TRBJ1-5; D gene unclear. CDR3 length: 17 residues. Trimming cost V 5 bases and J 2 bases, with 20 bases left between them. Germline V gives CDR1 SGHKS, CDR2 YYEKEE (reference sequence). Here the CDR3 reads CASSLNQNWAGNQPQHF. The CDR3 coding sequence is TGTGCCAGCAGTTTGAACCAGAATTGGGCCGGCAATCAGCCCCAGCATTTT.

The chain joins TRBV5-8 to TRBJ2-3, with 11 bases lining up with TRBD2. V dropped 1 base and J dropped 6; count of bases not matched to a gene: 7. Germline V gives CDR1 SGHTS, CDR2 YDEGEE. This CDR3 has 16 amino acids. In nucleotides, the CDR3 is TGTGCCAGCAGCTTGATTAGCGGGGGGGCGGTTGATACGCAGTATTTT. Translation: CASSLISGGAVDTQYF.

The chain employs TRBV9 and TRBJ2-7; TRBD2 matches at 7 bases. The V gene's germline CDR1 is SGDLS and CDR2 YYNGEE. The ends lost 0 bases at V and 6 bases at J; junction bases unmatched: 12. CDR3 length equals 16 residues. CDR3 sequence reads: CASSVGVGGPLTEQYF. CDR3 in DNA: TGTGCCAGCAGCGTAGGAGTGGGAGGGCCTCTTACCGAGCAGTACTTC.

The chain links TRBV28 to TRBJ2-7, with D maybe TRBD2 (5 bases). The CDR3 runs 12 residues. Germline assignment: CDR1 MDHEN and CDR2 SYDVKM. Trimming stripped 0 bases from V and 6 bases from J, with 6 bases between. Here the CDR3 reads CASSLWGSEQYF. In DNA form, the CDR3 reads TGTGCCAGCAGTTTATGGGGGAGCGAGCAGTACTTC. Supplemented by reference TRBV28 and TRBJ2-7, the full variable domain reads DVKVTQSSRYLVKRTGEKVFLECVQDMDHENMFWYRQDPGLGLRLIYFSYDVKMKEKGDIPEGYSVSREKKERFSLILESASTNQTSMYLCASSLWGSEQYFGPGTRLTVT.

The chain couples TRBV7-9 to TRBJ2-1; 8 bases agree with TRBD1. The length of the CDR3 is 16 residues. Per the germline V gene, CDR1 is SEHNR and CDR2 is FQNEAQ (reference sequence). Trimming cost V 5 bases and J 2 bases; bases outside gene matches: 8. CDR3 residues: CASSPLWTGTYNEQFF. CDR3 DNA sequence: TGTGCCAGCAGCCCTCTCTGGACAGGGACCTACAATGAGCAGTTCTTC.

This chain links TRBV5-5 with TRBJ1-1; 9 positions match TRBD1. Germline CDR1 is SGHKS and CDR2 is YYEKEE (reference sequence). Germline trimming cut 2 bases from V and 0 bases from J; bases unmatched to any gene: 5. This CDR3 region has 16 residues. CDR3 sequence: CASSLDNRGLNTEAFF. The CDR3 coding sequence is TGTGCCAGCAGCTTAGATAACAGGGGGCTGAACACTGAAGCTTTCTTT.

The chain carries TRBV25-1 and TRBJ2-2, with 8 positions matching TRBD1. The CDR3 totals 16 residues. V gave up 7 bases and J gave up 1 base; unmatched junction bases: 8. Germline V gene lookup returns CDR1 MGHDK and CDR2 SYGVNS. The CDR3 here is CASTESGTGNTGELFF. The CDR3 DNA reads TGTGCCAGCACCGAAAGTGGGACAGGGAACACCGGGGAGCTGTTTTTT.

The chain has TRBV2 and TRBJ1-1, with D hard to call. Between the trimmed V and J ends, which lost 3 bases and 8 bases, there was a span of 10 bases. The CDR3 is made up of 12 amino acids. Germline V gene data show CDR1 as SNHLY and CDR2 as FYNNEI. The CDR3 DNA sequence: TGTGCCAGCAGTGAGTTGGGCAGGGAAGCTTTCTTT. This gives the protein CASSELGREAFF.

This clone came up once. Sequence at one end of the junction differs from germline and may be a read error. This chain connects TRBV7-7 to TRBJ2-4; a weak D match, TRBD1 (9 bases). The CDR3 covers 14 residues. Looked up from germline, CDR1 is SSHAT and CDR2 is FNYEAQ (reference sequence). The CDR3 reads CASSLAGQGGIQYF. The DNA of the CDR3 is TGTGCTAGCAGCTTAGCGGGACAGGGAGGCATTCAGTACTTC.

The CDR3 region has the DNA TGTGCCAGCAGCCCACAGGGGGTGGGAGAAAAACTGTTTTTT. Protein sequence: CASSPQGVGEKLFF. This chain uses TRBV6-5 with TRBJ1-4; 8 bases line up with TRBD1. CDR1 and CDR2 (germline): MNHEY, SVGAGI. CDR3 size: 14 residues. The junction had 8 bases not matched to a gene; V was cut back by 6 bases and J by 8 bases.

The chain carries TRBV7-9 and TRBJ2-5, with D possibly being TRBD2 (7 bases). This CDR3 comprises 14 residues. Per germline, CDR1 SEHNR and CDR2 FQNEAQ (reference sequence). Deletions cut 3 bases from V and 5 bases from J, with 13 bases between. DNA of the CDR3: TGTGCCAGCAGCTTCGAGGGGGGGCCGGAGACCCAGTACTTC. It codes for CASSFEGGPETQYF.

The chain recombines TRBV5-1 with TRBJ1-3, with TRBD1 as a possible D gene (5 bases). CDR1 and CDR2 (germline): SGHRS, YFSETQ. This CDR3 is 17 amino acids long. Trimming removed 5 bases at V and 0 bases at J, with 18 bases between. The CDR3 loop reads CASSTSPGLSSGNTIYF. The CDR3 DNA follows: TGCGCCAGCAGTACTTCCCCGGGACTTAGCTCTGGAAACACCATATATTTT.

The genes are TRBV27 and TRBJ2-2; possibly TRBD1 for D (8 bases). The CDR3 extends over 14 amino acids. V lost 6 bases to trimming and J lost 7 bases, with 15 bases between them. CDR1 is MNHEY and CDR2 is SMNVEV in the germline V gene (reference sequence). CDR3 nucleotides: TGTGCCAGCAGAAAAACAGGGGGGGGCGGGGAGCTGTTTTTT. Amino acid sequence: CASRKTGGGGELFF.

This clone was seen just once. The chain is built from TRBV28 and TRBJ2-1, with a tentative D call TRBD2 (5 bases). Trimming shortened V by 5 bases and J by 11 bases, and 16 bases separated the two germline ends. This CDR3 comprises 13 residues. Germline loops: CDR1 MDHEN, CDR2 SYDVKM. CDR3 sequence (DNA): TGTGCCAGCAGTCCTAGTTCGGGAAAGCAGCAGTTCTTC. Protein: CASSPSSGKQQFF. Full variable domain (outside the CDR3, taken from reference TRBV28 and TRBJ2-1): DVKVTQSSRYLVKRTGEKVFLECVQDMDHENMFWYRQDPGLGLRLIYFSYDVKMKEKGDIPEGYSVSREKKERFSLILESASTNQTSMYLCASSPSSGKQQFFGPGTRLTVL.

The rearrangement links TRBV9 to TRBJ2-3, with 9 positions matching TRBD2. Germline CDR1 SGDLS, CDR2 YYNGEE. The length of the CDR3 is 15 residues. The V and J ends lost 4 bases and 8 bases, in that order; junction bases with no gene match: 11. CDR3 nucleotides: TGTGCCAGCAGCCCCCCCGGGACTAGCTATCGTACGCAGTATTTT. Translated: CASSPPGTSYRTQYF.

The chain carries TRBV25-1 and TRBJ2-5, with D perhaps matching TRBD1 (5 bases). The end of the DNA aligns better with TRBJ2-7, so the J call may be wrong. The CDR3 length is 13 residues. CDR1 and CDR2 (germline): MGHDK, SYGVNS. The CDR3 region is CASSELGVYEQYF. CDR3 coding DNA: TGTGCCAGCAGTGAACTAGGGGTCTACGAGCAGTACTTC.

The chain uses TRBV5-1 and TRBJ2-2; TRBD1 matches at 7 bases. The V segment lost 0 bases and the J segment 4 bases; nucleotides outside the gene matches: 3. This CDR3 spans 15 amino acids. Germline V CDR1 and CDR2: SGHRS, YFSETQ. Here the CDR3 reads CASSLEGASTGELFF. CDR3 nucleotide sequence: TGCGCCAGCAGCTTGGAGGGGGCAAGCACCGGGGAGCTGTTTTTT.

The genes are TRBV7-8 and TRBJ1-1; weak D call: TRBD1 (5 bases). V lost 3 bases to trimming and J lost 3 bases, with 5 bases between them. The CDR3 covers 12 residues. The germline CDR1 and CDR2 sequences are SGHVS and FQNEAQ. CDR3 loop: CASSLTDTEAFF. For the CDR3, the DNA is TGTGCCAGCAGCTTGACAGACACTGAAGCTTTCTTT.

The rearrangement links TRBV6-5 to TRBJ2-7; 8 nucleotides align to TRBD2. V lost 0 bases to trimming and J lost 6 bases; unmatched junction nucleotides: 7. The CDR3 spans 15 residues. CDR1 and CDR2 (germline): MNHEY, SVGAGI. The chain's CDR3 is CASSYSGLDFIEQYF. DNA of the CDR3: TGTGCCAGCAGTTACTCGGGACTAGACTTCATCGAGCAGTACTTC.